One and the same sample provided the 31 T cell receptor beta chains below, sequenced in a study of OX40 agonist ivuxolimab in advanced cancers. Library preparation was by the immunoSEQ multiplex PCR assay. TCRdb took this table from immuneACCESS and kept in-frame rearrangements with V and J called. Such tables lack part of the clones; where checked against another copy, unresolved V genes explain under half of the gap, and the rest is unexplained. The sample yields more than 9,500 clones; around 80% were counted once. Roughly 27% of the sample comes from the top ten. The source was CD4+ or CD8+ T cells sorted from blood, collected in a trial of the OX40 agonist ivuxolimab. Receptors were obtained from an adult with an advanced solid tumor such as melanoma, head and neck, liver or kidney cancer.

J is TRBJ1-3 and V is TRBV7-8; D ambiguous. Germline CDR1 SGHVS, CDR2 FQNEAQ. The CDR3 has 13 residues. V lost 7 bases and J 0 bases, leaving 7 bases between the germline ends. CDR3 DNA sequence: TGTGCCAGCACCACCTCCTCTGGAAACACCATATATTTT. This codes for CASTTSSGNTIYF.

This sequence joins TRBV15 and TRBJ1-6; 9 bases match TRBD1. The CDR3 extends over 13 amino acids. Germline V gene lookup returns CDR1 LNHNV and CDR2 YYDKDF (reference sequence). J was trimmed by 7 bases and V by 10 bases; bases with no gene match: 5. The CDR3 sequence is CASSQGANSPLHF. The DNA for the CDR3 is TGTGCCAGCTCACAGGGGGCGAATTCACCCCTCCACTTT.

This chain uses TRBV4-1 with TRBJ1-2; TRBD1 agrees at 9 bases. The CDR3 runs 15 residues. Germline CDR1 and CDR2: MGHRA and YSYEKL. The V gene end was trimmed by 7 bases and the J gene end by 8 bases; junction bases not matched to a gene: 14. Here the CDR3 reads CASNPQPGQGNGYTF. The CDR3 DNA follows: TGCGCCAGCAACCCGCAACCGGGACAGGGAAACGGCTACACCTTC.

The chain links TRBV2 to TRBJ1-5; D ambiguous. The CDR3 runs to 14 residues. The germline gives CDR1 SNHLY, CDR2 FYNNEI. V was trimmed by 6 bases and J by 1 base, leaving 10 bases between them. This CDR3 reads CASSLVGSNQPQHF. The CDR3 DNA reads as TGTGCCAGCAGCCTGGTTGGGAGCAATCAGCCCCAGCATTTT.

The V call is TRBV27, the J call TRBJ2-5; D gene unclear. The germline gives CDR1 MNHEY, CDR2 SMNVEV (reference sequence). This CDR3 has 17 amino acids. With 0 bases removed from V and 1 base from J, the gap between germline ends came to 15 bases. The CDR3 region is CASSLSVERYFQETQYF. The DNA for the CDR3 is TGTGCCAGCAGTTTATCAGTGGAACGATATTTCCAAGAGACCCAGTACTTC.

The chain is built from TRBV10-2 and TRBJ2-7; 8 bases align to TRBD1. Germline CDR1 and CDR2: WSHSY and SAAADI. V shed 6 bases, J shed 5 bases, and the junction held 6 bases outside the gene matches. There are 13 residues in the CDR3. The DNA of the CDR3 is TGCGCCAGCAGCTTGACAGGGGTTAACGAGCAGTACTTC. It translates to CASSLTGVNEQYF.

The chain is built from TRBV19 and TRBJ1-5, with a possible D match to TRBD1 (6 bases). The germline gives CDR1 LNHDA, CDR2 SQIVND (reference sequence). This CDR3 contains 22 residues. Trimming pared 4 bases from V and 5 bases from J, leaving 36 bases between. The CDR3 reads CASSSPIRTEAGDLLWDQPQHF. The CDR3 DNA reads as TGTGCCAGTAGTAGCCCGATAAGGACAGAAGCCGGTGATCTTCTCTGGGATCAGCCCCAGCATTTT.

The rearrangement uses TRBV7-8 and TRBJ2-7; D not certain. Trimming pared 2 bases from V and 2 bases from J, leaving 13 bases between. This CDR3 is built from 15 residues. Germline loops: CDR1 SGHVS, CDR2 FQNEAQ. Here the CDR3 reads CASSLMSGLTYEQYF. The CDR3 DNA reads TGTGCCAGCAGCTTAATGAGTGGCTTAACCTACGAGCAGTACTTC. Full variable domain (outside the CDR3, taken from reference TRBV7-8 and TRBJ2-7): GAGVSQSPRYKVAKRGQDVALRCDPISGHVSLFWYQQALGQGPEFLTYFQNEAQLDKSGLPSDRFFAERPEGSVSTLKIQRTQQEDSAVYLCASSLMSGLTYEQYFGPGTRLTVT.

The chain combines TRBV7-3 with TRBJ1-2, with TRBD1 matching 11 bases. CDR3 length: 17 amino acids. Germline V CDR1 and CDR2: SGHTA, FQGTGA. With V trimmed by 5 bases and J by 4 bases, 12 bases remained unmatched. DNA of the CDR3: TGTGCCAGCAGCCCCCGGGCGGGGACAGGGGGATTCTATGGCTACACCTTC. The encoded protein is CASSPRAGTGGFYGYTF.

The chain links TRBV30 to TRBJ2-6; TRBD2 aligns across 7 bases. The CDR3 contains 18 residues. Germline lookup yields CDR1 GTSNPN and CDR2 SVGIG (reference sequence). The ends lost 0 bases at V and 0 bases at J; junction bases unmatched: 8. The CDR3, as DNA: TGTGCCTGGAGTGTCGAAGGGGAGGGGACCTCTGGGGCCAACGTCCTGACTTTC. It translates to CAWSVEGEGTSGANVLTF.

This clone was observed once. This chain uses TRBV4-2 with TRBJ2-1; TRBD2 agrees at 7 bases. Trimming at V came to 1 base and at J to 9 bases, leaving 9 bases not matched to a gene. The CDR3 runs 15 residues. From germline, CDR1 is LGHNA and CDR2 YNFKEQ. In DNA, the CDR3 is TGTGCCAGCAGCCAAGGCCCGGGCGGGAGTGGTGAGCAGTTCTTC. It is translated as CASSQGPGGSGEQFF.

The genes are TRBV28 and TRBJ2-5; 7 bases are a match to TRBD2. This CDR3 is 16 amino acids long. V gave up 4 bases and J gave up 4 bases; unmatched junction bases: 12. Germline V gene data show CDR1 as MDHEN and CDR2 as SYDVKM. The CDR3 here is CASSWPSGEEGETQYF. The CDR3 DNA reads TGTGCCAGCAGTTGGCCTAGCGGTGAAGAGGGAGAGACCCAGTACTTC.

The chain employs TRBV11-3 and TRBJ1-4; D ambiguous. The V end lost 0 bases, the J end lost 0 bases, and 5 bases lay between the germline ends. This CDR3 has 15 residues. CDR1 and CDR2 (germline): SGHNT, YENEEA. The CDR3 coding sequence is TGTGCCAGCAGCTTAGATCCACCAACTAATGAAAAACTGTTTTTT. This codes for CASSLDPPTNEKLFF.

The chain has TRBV28 and TRBJ1-4; 8 bases agree with TRBD1. The trim removed 6 bases at V and 8 bases at J, leaving 8 bases unmatched. The CDR3 is 14 residues long. The germline V gene has CDR1 MDHEN and CDR2 SYDVKM. The CDR3 spells CASSRRGLGEKLFF. CDR3 in DNA: TGTGCCAGCAGCCGCAGGGGGCTAGGGGAAAAACTGTTTTTT.

The chain joins TRBV2 to TRBJ1-1; D uncertain. This CDR3 has 13 amino acids. The germline gives CDR1 SNHLY, CDR2 FYNNEI. Trimming took 6 bases from V and 0 from J, leaving 8 bases between them. This CDR3 is CASSRTVNTEAFF. In DNA form, the CDR3 reads TGTGCCAGCAGCAGGACGGTGAACACTGAAGCTTTCTTT.

The J gene is TRBJ1-1, the V gene TRBV6-4; the D gene is possibly TRBD1 (5 bases). With 3 bases removed from V and 3 bases from J, the gap between germline ends came to 26 bases. The CDR3 length is 19 residues. Per germline, CDR1 MRHNA and CDR2 SNTAGT. The CDR3 loop is CASSEGYIVRGGRDTEAFF. CDR3 nucleotide sequence: TGTGCCAGCAGTGAAGGGTACATAGTAAGGGGCGGAAGGGACACTGAAGCTTTCTTT.

The chain is built from TRBV10-3 and TRBJ2-7; 9 bases are a match to TRBD1. CDR3 length: 14 residues. J lost 4 bases, V lost 3 bases, and 4 bases had no gene match. Germline assignment: CDR1 ENHRY and CDR2 SYGVKD. CDR3 in amino acids: CAISDPGTGYEQYF. The CDR3 DNA sequence: TGTGCCATCAGTGATCCCGGGACAGGGTACGAGCAGTACTTC.

To note about this clone: The junction shows a germline mismatch at one end, possibly a read error. The rearrangement joins TRBV7-9 to TRBJ1-6, with D unresolved. The CDR3 has 13 amino acids. Looked up from germline, CDR1 is SEHNR and CDR2 is FQNEAQ (reference sequence). The CDR3 DNA follows: TGTGCCAGCAGCTTGGGGTCTAATCCACCCCTCCACTTT. Its translation: CASSLGSNPPLHF.

The rearrangement joins TRBV10-1 to TRBJ2-1; 7 nucleotides match TRBD1. CDR3 length: 15 amino acids. Unmatched junction bases numbered 6, after V lost 1 base and J lost 6 bases. The germline V gene encodes CDR1 WNHNN and CDR2 SYGVQD (reference sequence). The CDR3, as DNA: TGCGCCAGCAGTGAGTACGAGGGGGCAGGCAATGAGCAGTTCTTC. Amino acids: CASSEYEGAGNEQFF.

This CDR3 is CASSMKGLAGGYEQYF. The DNA for the CDR3 is TGTGCCAGCAGTATGAAAGGACTAGCGGGGGGCTACGAGCAGTACTTC. The chain couples TRBV27 to TRBJ2-5, with TRBD2 identical over 14 bases. The DNA end is more similar to TRBJ2-7, so the J call may be wrong. Per the germline V gene, CDR1 is MNHEY and CDR2 is SMNVEV (reference sequence). The CDR3 runs 16 residues.

A note on this clone: The same CDR3 can be traced to other DNA sequences in this sample. The chain has TRBV29-1 and TRBJ2-7, with 7 bases lining up with TRBD1. This CDR3 is built from 16 residues. Germline assignment: CDR1 SQVTM and CDR2 ANQGSEA. The V gene end was trimmed by 3 bases and the J gene end by 2 bases; junction bases not matched to a gene: 13. This chain's CDR3 is CSVEDKTGLQTYEQYF. The CDR3 DNA reads TGCAGCGTTGAGGATAAGACAGGGCTACAGACCTACGAGCAGTACTTC.

The CDR3 DNA sequence: TGTGCCAGCAGTGAAACGAGCGAGCAGTACTTC. Its translation is CASSETSEQYF. This chain connects TRBV27 to TRBJ2-7; D unclear. The CDR3 runs to 11 residues. The germline V gene has CDR1 MNHEY and CDR2 SMNVEV (reference sequence). With 5 bases removed from V and 6 bases from J, the gap between germline ends came to 8 bases.

This chain joins TRBV28 and TRBJ1-1; D may be TRBD1 (5 bases). This CDR3 has 18 residues. V shed 6 bases and J shed 0 bases, with 23 bases lying between them. Germline CDR1 MDHEN, CDR2 SYDVKM. The CDR3 nucleotides are TGTGCCAGCAGCACAATGGTACAGGCCGGGTTGGTGAACACTGAAGCTTTCTTT. It codes for CASSTMVQAGLVNTEAFF.

The J gene is TRBJ1-2, the V gene TRBV7-6; TRBD1 matches 8 bases. J gave up 5 bases and V 1 base, and 15 bases lay outside the gene matches. Per germline, CDR1 SGHVS and CDR2 FNYEAQ. The CDR3 runs 18 residues. This chain's CDR3 is CASSLGPGQGNNVYGYTF. CDR3 in DNA: TGTGCCAGCAGCTTAGGCCCAGGACAGGGAAATAATGTATATGGCTACACCTTC.

This sequence joins TRBV11-2 and TRBJ2-3, with 7 bases fitting TRBD1. This CDR3 spans 17 amino acids. From germline, CDR1 is SGHAT and CDR2 FQNNGV. Trimming at V came to 0 bases and at J to 6 bases, leaving 12 bases not matched to a gene. The CDR3 loop reads CASSLDAGTAAFDTQYF. The CDR3 bases are TGTGCCAGCAGCTTAGACGCCGGGACAGCAGCTTTTGATACGCAGTATTTT.

The chain has TRBV29-1 and TRBJ2-7, with D possibly matching TRBD2 (5 bases). The CDR3 extends over 12 amino acids. CDR1 SQVTM and CDR2 ANQGSEA come from the germline V gene. V lost 4 bases, J lost 2 bases, and 9 bases lay in between. CDR3 sequence (DNA): TGCAGCGTTGGAGGGTATGCCTACGAGCAGTACTTC. Its protein product is CSVGGYAYEQYF.

The gene calls are TRBV6-4 and TRBJ1-2; weak D call: TRBD1 (6 bases). CDR1 MRHNA and CDR2 SNTAGT come from the germline V gene. This CDR3 contains 15 residues. Trimming shortened V by 2 bases and J by 5 bases, and 15 bases separated the two germline ends. The CDR3 DNA sequence: TGTGCCAGCAGTGACAGGACAGACGGGGGATATGGCTACACCTTC. As protein: CASSDRTDGGYGYTF.

The chain joins TRBV28 to TRBJ2-7; 9 nucleotides line up with TRBD1. This CDR3 region has 13 residues. Germline V CDR1 and CDR2: MDHEN, SYDVKM. The DNA of the CDR3 is TGTGTATCGAAGGGACAGGGTGCGTACGAGCAGTACTTC. It specifies CVSKGQGAYEQYF.

This chain connects TRBV7-9 to TRBJ2-7; D might be TRBD2 (7 bases). Germline CDR1 reads SEHNR; CDR2 reads FQNEAQ (reference sequence). CDR3 size: 17 residues. V lost 1 base to trimming and J lost 0 bases, with 16 bases between them. CDR3 region: CASSLGGGSLYSYEQYF. The CDR3 DNA sequence: TGTGCCAGCAGCTTAGGGGGGGGCAGCCTCTACTCCTACGAGCAGTACTTC.

The rearrangement links TRBV7-2 to TRBJ2-7; 7 bases align to TRBD1. The V segment lost 2 bases and the J segment 2 bases; nucleotides outside the gene matches: 6. Germline lookup yields CDR1 SGHTA and CDR2 FQGNSA. CDR3 length equals 15 residues. CDR3: CASSLWVTGPYEQYF. The DNA of the CDR3 is TGTGCCAGCAGCTTATGGGTGACAGGGCCCTACGAGCAGTACTTC.

The chain joins TRBV29-1 to TRBJ2-3, with a tentative D call TRBD2 (5 bases). Germline assignment: CDR1 SQVTM and CDR2 ANQGSEA. Trimming shortened V by 7 bases and J by 0 bases, and 17 bases separated the two germline ends. This CDR3 is 15 amino acids long. This CDR3 reads CSGRSSLSSTDTQYF. DNA for the CDR3: TGCAGCGGGAGGTCGTCTCTTTCTAGCACAGATACGCAGTATTTT.